One and the same sample provided the 10 T cell receptor beta chains below, sequenced in a study of beta chain features in type 1 diabetes. Study findings and constraints: People with Type 1 diabetes carried modestly yet significantly shorter TCRB CDR3s in all four CD4+ subsets.

Reverse transcription of all isolated RNA meant that expressed TCRB transcripts were sequenced. Data came from immunoSEQ multiplex PCR; TCRdb stores just in-frame clones and leaves some out. This table holds about 370,000 clones, 8% to 10% found once. The antigens of these receptors remain unknown. Sequenced input: central memory CD4+ T cells from blood. Source of these receptors: a man under 40 with type 1 diabetes.

This clone came up a few times. The chain has TRBV6-6 and TRBJ2-2; TRBD2 aligns across 8 bases. Looked up from germline, CDR1 is MNHNY and CDR2 is SVGAGI (reference sequence). V lost 5 bases to trimming and J lost 0 bases; unmatched junction nucleotides: 2. The CDR3 consists of 15 residues. CDR3 sequence: CASSTGLANTGELFF. The CDR3, as DNA: TGTGCCAGCAGTACGGGACTAGCGAACACCGGGGAGCTGTTTTTT.

The chain uses TRBV27 and TRBJ2-5, with 10 positions matching TRBD1. This CDR3 has 16 residues. Germline CDR1 is MNHEY and CDR2 is SMNVEV (reference sequence). The trim removed 3 bases at V and 2 bases at J, leaving 6 bases unmatched. This CDR3 is CASSLGWGQGQETQYF. CDR3 nucleotides: TGTGCCAGCAGTTTGGGGTGGGGACAGGGGCAAGAGACCCAGTACTTC.

This clone was found many times. The chain joins TRBV6-5 to TRBJ1-5; D might be TRBD1 (5 bases). With 0 bases removed from V and 6 bases from J, the gap between germline ends came to 12 bases. This CDR3 region has 15 residues. Germline lookup yields CDR1 MNHEY and CDR2 SVGAGI. CDR3 in DNA: TGTGCCAGCAGTTACTCGCACGGGGCGGGTCAGCCCCAGCATTTT. It translates to CASSYSHGAGQPQHF.

This clone was detected only a few times. The chain employs TRBV9 and TRBJ2-7; no definite D call. CDR3 length equals 12 residues. V lost 0 bases to trimming and J lost 7 bases, with 8 bases between them. Germline lookup yields CDR1 SGDLS and CDR2 YYNGEE. The CDR3, as DNA: TGTGCCAGCAGCGTAGATCTAGGTGAGCAGTACTTC. This codes for CASSVDLGEQYF.

This clone was seen a few times. The chain recombines TRBV18 with TRBJ1-1, with D perhaps matching TRBD1 (6 bases). The CDR3 has 16 residues. Per the germline V gene, CDR1 is KGHSH and CDR2 is LQKENI. V shed 3 bases and J shed 1 base, with 15 bases lying between them. The CDR3 protein is CASSPRLEQGNTEAFF. Here the CDR3 DNA reads TGTGCCAGCTCACCCCGACTAGAACAGGGGAACACTGAAGCTTTCTTT.

The V gene is TRBV5-1, the J gene TRBJ1-4, with TRBD1 identical over 8 bases. The CDR3 covers 15 residues. Trimming removed 1 base from V and 6 bases from J; junction bases left unmatched: 5. CDR1 is SGHRS and CDR2 is YFSETQ in the germline V gene. The CDR3 spells CASSLITGGDEKLFF. CDR3 bases: TGCGCCAGCAGCTTGATTACAGGGGGTGATGAAAAACTGTTTTTT.

The chain joins TRBV28 to TRBJ1-3; unclear D gene. With 4 bases removed from V and 0 bases from J, the gap between germline ends came to 13 bases. In germline, CDR1 is MDHEN, CDR2 SYDVKM. The CDR3 is made up of 16 amino acids. The CDR3 is CASSSPGSNSGNTIYF. The CDR3 DNA reads TGTGCCAGCAGTTCCCCCGGGTCTAACTCTGGAAACACCATATATTTT. Full variable domain (missing parts from reference TRBV28 and TRBJ1-3): DVKVTQSSRYLVKRTGEKVFLECVQDMDHENMFWYRQDPGLGLRLIYFSYDVKMKEKGDIPEGYSVSREKKERFSLILESASTNQTSMYLCASSSPGSNSGNTIYFGEGSWLTVV.

The chain recombines TRBV7-8 with TRBJ1-1, with TRBD1 matching 9 bases. The CDR3 is 12 amino acids. J gave up 11 bases and V 0 bases, and 1 base lay outside the gene matches. Per germline, CDR1 SGHVS and CDR2 FQNEAQ. CDR3 sequence: CASSLATGGAFF. CDR3 nucleotide sequence: TGTGCCAGCAGCTTAGCGACAGGGGGTGCTTTCTTT.

The sample holds a few counts of this clone. Additional DNA sequences in this sample encode the identical CDR3. The V gene is TRBV5-1, the J gene TRBJ2-5, with D possibly TRBD1 on 6 matching bases. Germline V gene sequence: CDR1 SGHRS, CDR2 YFSETQ. CDR3 size: 13 residues. Trimming removed 1 base from V and 5 bases from J, with 9 bases in between. The CDR3: CASSLSGEETQYF. As DNA, the CDR3 is TGCGCCAGCAGCTTGTCAGGGGAGGAGACCCAGTACTTC. Full variable domain (missing parts from reference TRBV5-1 and TRBJ2-5): KAGVTQTPRYLIKTRGQQVTLSCSPISGHRSVSWYQQTPGQGLQFLFEYFSETQRNKGNFPGRFSGRQFSNSRSEMNVSTLELGDSALYLCASSLSGEETQYFGPGTRLLVL.

The V gene is TRBV5-4, the J gene TRBJ2-2; 12 bases align to TRBD1. Germline V gives CDR1 SGHNT, CDR2 YYREEE (reference sequence). CDR3 length: 18 amino acids. Trimming took 4 bases from V and 7 from J; bases not matched to a gene: 14. The CDR3 sequence is CASSQTGQGAGRSGELFF. The CDR3 DNA sequence: TGTGCCAGCAGCCAAACGGGACAGGGGGCCGGGCGCAGCGGGGAGCTGTTTTTT.